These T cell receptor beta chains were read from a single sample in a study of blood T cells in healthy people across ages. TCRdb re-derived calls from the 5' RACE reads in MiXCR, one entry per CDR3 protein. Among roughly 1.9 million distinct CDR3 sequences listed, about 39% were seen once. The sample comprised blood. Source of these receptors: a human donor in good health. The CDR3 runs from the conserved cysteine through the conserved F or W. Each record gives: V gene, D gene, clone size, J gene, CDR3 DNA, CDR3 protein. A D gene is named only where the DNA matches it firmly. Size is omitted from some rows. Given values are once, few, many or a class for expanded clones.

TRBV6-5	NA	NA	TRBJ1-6	TGTGCCAGCAGTTACTTCCCCAGAAATAATTCACCCCTCCACTTT	CASSYFPRNNSPLHF
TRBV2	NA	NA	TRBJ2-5	TGTGCCAGCAGTTCAGCCGGGACTCTAGCGACACCCCTGCAGTACTTC	CASSSAGTLATPLQYF
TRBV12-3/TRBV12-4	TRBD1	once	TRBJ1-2	TGTGCCAGCAGTCGAGGAATGGGACAGGGCAACTATGGCTACACCTTC	CASSRGMGQGNYGYTF
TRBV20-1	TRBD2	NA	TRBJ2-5	TGCAGTGCTAGAGGGGGCCTAGCGGGGGGGCGTGAGACCCAGTACTTC	CSARGGLAGGRETQYF
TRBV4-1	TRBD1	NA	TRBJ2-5	TGCGCCAGCAGCCAGAACCCCGGGACAGGGAAGAGGACCCAAGAGACCCAGTACTTC	CASSQNPGTGKRTQETQYF
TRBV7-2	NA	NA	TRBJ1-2	TGTGCCAGCAGCTTAGGTCTCCCAGGAACATATGGCTACACCTTC	CASSLGLPGTYGYTF
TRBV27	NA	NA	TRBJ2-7	TGTGCCAGCAGTTTCGCACCAAATTTCGAGCAGTACTTC	CASSFAPNFEQYF
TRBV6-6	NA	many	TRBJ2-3	TGTGCCAGCAGTGGTAGGGGTGATACGCAGTATTTT	CASSGRGDTQYF
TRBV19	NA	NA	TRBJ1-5	TGTGCCAGTAGTATTAGAGCGACGGGGGATCAGCCCCAGCATTTT	CASSIRATGDQPQHF
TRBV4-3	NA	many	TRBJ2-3	TGCGCCAGCAGCCAAGTGGGGGGTTTAGATACGCAGTATTTT	CASSQVGGLDTQYF
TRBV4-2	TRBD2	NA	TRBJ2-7	TGTGCCTACAGCCAAGATGAGGCTAGCGGGACCTACGAGCAGTACTTC	CAYSQDEASGTYEQYF
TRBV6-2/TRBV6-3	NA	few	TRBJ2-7	TGTGCCAGCAGTTATGGTCCACAGCGTCGGACCTACGAGCAGTACTTC	CASSYGPQRRTYEQYF
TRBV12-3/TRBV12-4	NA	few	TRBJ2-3	TGTGCCAGCAGGGGGGATGGGTTGAGACAGTATTTT	CASRGDGLRQYF
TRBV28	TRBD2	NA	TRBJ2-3	TGTGCCAGCAGTTTACGAAGCGGGGTCACAGATACGCAGTATTTT	CASSLRSGVTDTQYF
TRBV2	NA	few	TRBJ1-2	TGTGCCAGCAGTGATTTTTGGACAGAGAGGAACAATGGCTACACCTTC	CASSDFWTERNNGYTF
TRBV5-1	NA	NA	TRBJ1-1	TGCGCCAGCAGCTCCCATACGGGCACTGAAGCTTTCTTT	CASSSHTGTEAFF
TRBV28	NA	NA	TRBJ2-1	TGTGCCAGCTATCGAGCCTACAATGAGCAGTTCTTC	CASYRAYNEQFF
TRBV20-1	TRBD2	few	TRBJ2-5	TGCAGTGCTAGAGATTCGGCTAGCGGAGAGACCCAGTACTTC	CSARDSASGETQYF
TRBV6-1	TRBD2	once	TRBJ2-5	TGTGCCAGCAGTAAACCGGGTAACGGGAGGGAGACCCAGTACTTC	CASSKPGNGRETQYF
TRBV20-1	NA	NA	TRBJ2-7	TGCAGTGCTAGAGGGACAGACCGATATTTAACCTACGAGCAGTACTTC	CSARGTDRYLTYEQYF
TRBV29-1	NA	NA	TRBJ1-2	TGCAGCGTTGTAGACAGATCCACCTATGGCTACACCTTC	CSVVDRSTYGYTF
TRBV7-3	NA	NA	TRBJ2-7	TGTGCCAGCGGCCCGGCCAAAGGGGTCTACGAGCAGTACTTC	CASGPAKGVYEQYF
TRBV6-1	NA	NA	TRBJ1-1	TGTGCCAGCAGTGAAGGTTGGAGAGGTGAAGCTTTCTTT	CASSEGWRGEAFF
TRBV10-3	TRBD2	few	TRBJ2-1	TGTGCCATCGGCCAGGGAGGGTACAATGAGCAGTTCTTC	CAIGQGGYNEQFF
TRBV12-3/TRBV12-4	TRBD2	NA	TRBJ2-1	TGTGCCAGCAAACCTCCTAGCGGGGGGGCCGGGTGGCAGTTCTTC	CASKPPSGGAGWQFF
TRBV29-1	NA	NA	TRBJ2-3	TGCAGCGTTGGGGTCCCCAGGGCCTACACAGATACGCAGTATTTT	CSVGVPRAYTDTQYF
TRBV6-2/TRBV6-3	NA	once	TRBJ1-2	TGTGCCAGCAGTTACCCGCAGAACGGCTACACCTTC	CASSYPQNGYTF
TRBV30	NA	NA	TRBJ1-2	TGTGCCTGGAGTACGGGCCCTGGGGTCTACACCTTC	CAWSTGPGVYTF
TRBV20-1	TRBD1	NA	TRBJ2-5	TGCAGTGCTGTTAGGACAGGGGGGAGAGAGACCCAGTACTTC	CSAVRTGGRETQYF
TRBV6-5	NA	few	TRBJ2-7	TGTGCCAGCAGTTACTCGGTTCAGTCCCTCTACGAGCAGTACTTC	CASSYSVQSLYEQYF
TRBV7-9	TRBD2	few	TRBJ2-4	TGTGCCAGCAGCTTGGGACTATGGGAGCAGTACTTC	CASSLGLWEQYF
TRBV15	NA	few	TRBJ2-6	TGTGCCACCAGCAGAGATCAGGGTTCCGACGTCCTGACTTTC	CATSRDQGSDVLTF
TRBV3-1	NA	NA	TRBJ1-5	TGTGCCAGCAGCCATTCGACAGAGGTACTTCGCAATCAGCCCCAGCATTTT	CASSHSTEVLRNQPQHF
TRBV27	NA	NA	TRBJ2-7	TGTGCCAGCACCTTCGGGGTTTTCGAGCAGTACTTC	CASTFGVFEQYF
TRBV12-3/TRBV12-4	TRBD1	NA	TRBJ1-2	TGTGCCAGCATCCAGGGGGGACGCTATGGCTACACCTTC	CASIQGGRYGYTF